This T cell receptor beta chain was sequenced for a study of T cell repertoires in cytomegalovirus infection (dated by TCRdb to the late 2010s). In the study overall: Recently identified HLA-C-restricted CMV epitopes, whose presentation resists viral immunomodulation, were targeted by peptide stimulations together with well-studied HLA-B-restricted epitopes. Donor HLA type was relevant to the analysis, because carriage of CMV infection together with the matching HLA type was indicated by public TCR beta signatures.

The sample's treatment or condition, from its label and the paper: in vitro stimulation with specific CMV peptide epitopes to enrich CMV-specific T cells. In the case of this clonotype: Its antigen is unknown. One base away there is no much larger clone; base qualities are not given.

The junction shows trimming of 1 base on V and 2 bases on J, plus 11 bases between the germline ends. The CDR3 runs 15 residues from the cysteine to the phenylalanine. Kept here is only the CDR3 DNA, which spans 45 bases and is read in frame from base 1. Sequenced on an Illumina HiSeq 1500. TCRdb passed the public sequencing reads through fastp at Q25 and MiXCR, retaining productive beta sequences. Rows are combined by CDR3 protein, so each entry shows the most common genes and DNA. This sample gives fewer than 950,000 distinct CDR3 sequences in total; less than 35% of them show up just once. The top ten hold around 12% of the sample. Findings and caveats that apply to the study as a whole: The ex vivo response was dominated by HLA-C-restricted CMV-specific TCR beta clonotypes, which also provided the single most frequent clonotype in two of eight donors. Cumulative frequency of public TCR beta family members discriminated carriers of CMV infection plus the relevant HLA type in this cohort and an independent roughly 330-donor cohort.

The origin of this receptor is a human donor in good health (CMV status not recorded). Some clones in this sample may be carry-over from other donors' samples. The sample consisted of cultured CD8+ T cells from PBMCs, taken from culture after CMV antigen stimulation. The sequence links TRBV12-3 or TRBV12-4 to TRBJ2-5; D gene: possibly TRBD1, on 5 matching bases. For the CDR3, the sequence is CASSLGGNQQETQYF. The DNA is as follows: TGTGCCAGCAGTTTAGGGGGCAATCAACAAGAGACCCAGTACTTC.